Reported below is one TCR beta chain. Antigen unknown. Trimming removed 10 bases from V and 0 bases from J, with 10 bases in between. CDR1 is LNHDA, CDR2 SQIVND, per germline (reference sequence). CDR3 length: 13 amino acids. These data are taken from a study of cytomegalovirus exposure and HLA in healthy donors. Study findings and constraints: For TCR beta chains, V- and J-gene trimming was later linked to a missense DCLRE1C variant.

It was with 60 Vbeta and 13 Jbeta primers that the PCR ran. Method: immunoSEQ multiplex PCR; TCRdb's copy keeps in-frame clones and lacks some. The sample lists around 200,000 clones; 79% were seen once. The chain carries TRBV19 and TRBJ1-5; TRBD1 is a possible D gene (6 bases). This receptor was obtained from a woman aged 45 to 65 in good health and CMV-seronegative. The sequenced sample consisted of PBMCs. CDR3 sequence: CATAGDSNQPQHF. CDR3 coding DNA: TGTGCCACCGCAGGGGATAGCAATCAGCCCCAGCATTTT. Variable domain in full (rest from reference TRBV19 and TRBJ1-5): DGGITQSPKYLFRKEGQNVTLSCEQNLNHDAMYWYRQDPGQGLRLIYYSQIVNDFQKGDIAEGYSVSREKKESFPLTVTSAQKNPTAFYLCATAGDSNQPQHFGDGTRLSIL.